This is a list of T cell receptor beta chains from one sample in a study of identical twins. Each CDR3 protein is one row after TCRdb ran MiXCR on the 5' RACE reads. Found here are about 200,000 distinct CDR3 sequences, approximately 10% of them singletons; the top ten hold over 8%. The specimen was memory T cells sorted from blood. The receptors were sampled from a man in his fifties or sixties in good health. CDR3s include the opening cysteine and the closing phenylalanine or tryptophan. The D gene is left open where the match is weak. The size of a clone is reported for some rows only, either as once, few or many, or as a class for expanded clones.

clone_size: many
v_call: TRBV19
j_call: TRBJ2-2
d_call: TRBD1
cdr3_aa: CASSIEDRDLTGELFF
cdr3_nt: TGTGCCAGTAGTATAGAGGACAGGGATCTCACCGGGGAGCTGTTTTTT

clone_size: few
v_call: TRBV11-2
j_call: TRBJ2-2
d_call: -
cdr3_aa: CASRLGAMNTGELFF
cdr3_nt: TGTGCCAGCAGGCTGGGGGCAATGAACACCGGGGAGCTGTTTTTT

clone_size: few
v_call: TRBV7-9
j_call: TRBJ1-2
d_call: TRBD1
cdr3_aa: CASGGTGENYGYTF
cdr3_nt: TGTGCCAGCGGCGGGACAGGAGAAAACTATGGCTACACCTTC

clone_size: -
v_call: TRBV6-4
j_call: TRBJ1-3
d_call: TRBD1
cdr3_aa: CASSDSRQGLMYTIYF
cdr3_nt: TGTGCCAGCAGTGACTCTAGACAGGGGCTTATGTACACCATATATTTT

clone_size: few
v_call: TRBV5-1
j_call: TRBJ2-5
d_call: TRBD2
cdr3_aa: CASSLGPSGKQETQYF
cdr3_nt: TGCGCCAGCAGCTTGGGGCCTAGCGGCAAACAAGAGACCCAGTACTTC

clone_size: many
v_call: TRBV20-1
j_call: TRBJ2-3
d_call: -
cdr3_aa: CSARQDTDTQYF
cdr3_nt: TGCAGTGCTAGGCAGGACACAGATACGCAGTATTTT

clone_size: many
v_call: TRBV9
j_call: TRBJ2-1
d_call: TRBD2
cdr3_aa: CASSARTSGRSNEQFF
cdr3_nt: TGTGCCAGCAGCGCCCGGACTAGCGGGAGGTCAAATGAGCAGTTCTTC

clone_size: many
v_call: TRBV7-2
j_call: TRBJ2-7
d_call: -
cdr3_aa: CASSLTGLTSYEQYF
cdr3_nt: TGTGCCAGCAGCTTAACGGGACTGACCTCCTACGAGCAGTACTTC

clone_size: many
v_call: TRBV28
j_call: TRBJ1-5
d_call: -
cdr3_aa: CASSPEGVEGNQPQHF
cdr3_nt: TGTGCCAGCTCCCCCGAGGGGGTAGAGGGCAATCAGCCCCAGCATTTT

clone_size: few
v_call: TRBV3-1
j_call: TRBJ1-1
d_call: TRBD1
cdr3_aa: CASSPRGRRTEAFF
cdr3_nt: TGTGCCAGCAGCCCCAGGGGGCGTCGGACTGAAGCTTTCTTT

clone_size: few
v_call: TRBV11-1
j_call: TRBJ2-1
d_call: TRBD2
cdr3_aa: CASSLGTSGRAENEQFF
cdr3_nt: TGTGCCAGCAGCCTTGGGACTAGCGGGAGGGCCGAGAATGAGCAGTTCTTC

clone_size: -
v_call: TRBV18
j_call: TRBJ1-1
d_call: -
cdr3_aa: CASSSDPNTEAFF
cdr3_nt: TGTGCCAGCTCATCCGACCCGAACACTGAAGCTTTCTTT

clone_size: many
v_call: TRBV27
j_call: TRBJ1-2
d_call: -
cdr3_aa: CASRHPEGVGYTF
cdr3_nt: TGTGCCAGCAGGCACCCTGAGGGGGTCGGCTACACCTTC

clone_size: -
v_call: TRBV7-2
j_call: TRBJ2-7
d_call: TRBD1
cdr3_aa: CASSLSDRAYEQYF
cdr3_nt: TGTGCCAGCAGCTTAAGCGACAGGGCCTACGAGCAGTACTTC

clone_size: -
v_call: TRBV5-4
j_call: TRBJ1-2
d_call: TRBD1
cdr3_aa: CASSLGTPGQGGYGYTF
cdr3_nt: TGTGCCAGCAGCTTGGGGACTCCGGGACAGGGGGGCTATGGCTACACCTTC

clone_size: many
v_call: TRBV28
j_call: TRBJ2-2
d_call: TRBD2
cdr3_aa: CASSLGGISGGSGELFF
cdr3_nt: TGTGCCAGCAGTTTGGGGGGGATTTCCGGCGGGTCCGGGGAGCTGTTTTTT

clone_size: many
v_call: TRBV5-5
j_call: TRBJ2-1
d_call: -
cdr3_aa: CASSLAWGSSYNEQFF
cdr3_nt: TGTGCCAGCAGCTTGGCCTGGGGGAGCTCCTACAATGAGCAGTTCTTC

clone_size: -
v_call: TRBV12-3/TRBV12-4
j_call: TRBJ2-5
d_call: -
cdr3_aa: CASRLKRGGAGPYF
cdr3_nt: TGTGCCAGCAGGTTGAAAAGGGGGGGCGCGGGGCCTTACTTC

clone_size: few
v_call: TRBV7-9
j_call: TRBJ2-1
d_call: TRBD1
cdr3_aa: CASSSTGGSDEQFF
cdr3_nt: TGTGCCAGCAGCTCGACAGGGGGTAGCGATGAGCAGTTCTTC

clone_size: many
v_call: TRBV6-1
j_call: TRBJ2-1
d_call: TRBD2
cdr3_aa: CASSKGGLAGGVEQFF
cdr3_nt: TGTGCCAGCAGTAAGGGTGGTCTAGCGGGAGGAGTTGAGCAGTTCTTC

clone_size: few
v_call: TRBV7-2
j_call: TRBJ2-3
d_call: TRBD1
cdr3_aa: CASSSTGQKYF
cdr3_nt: TGTGCCAGCAGCTCGACAGGGCAAAAATATTTT

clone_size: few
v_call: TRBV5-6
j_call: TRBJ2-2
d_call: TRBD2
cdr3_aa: CASSFGGLAGGVGELFF
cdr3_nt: TGTGCCAGCAGCTTCGGAGGACTAGCGGGAGGGGTCGGGGAGCTGTTTTTT

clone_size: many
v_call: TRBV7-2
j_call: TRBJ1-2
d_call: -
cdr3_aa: CASSQGSLGTNYGYTF
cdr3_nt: TGTGCCAGCAGTCAAGGATCTTTAGGGACTAACTATGGCTACACCTTC

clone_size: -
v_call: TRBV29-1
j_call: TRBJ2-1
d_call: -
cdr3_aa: CSVGGLAIQISGGRVWGNEQFF
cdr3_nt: TGCAGCGTAGGAGGGCTAGCTATCCAAATTTCAGGGGGGCGGGTTTGGGGCAATGAGCAGTTCTTC

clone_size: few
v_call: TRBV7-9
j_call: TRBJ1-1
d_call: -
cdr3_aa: CASSLDIRNTEAFF
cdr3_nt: TGTGCCAGCAGCTTAGATATACGAAACACTGAAGCTTTCTTT

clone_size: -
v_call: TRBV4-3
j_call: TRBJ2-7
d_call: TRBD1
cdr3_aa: CASSRTGGEQYF
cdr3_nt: TGCGCCAGCAGCCGCACAGGGGGTGAGCAGTACTTC

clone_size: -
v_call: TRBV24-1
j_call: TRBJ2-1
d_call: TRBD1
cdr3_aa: CATSEGSGGYNEQFF
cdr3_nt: TGTGCCACCAGTGAAGGCTCAGGGGGCTACAATGAGCAGTTCTTC

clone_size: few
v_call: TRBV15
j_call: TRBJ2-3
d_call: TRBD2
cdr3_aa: CATSRDRLAGFDTQYF
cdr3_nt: TGTGCCACCAGCAGAGATCGGCTAGCGGGATTCGATACGCAGTATTTT

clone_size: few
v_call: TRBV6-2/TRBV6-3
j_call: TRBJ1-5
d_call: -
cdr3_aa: CASSNTGRLYQPQHF
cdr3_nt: TGTGCCAGCAGCAATACAGGGAGACTCTATCAGCCCCAGCATTTT

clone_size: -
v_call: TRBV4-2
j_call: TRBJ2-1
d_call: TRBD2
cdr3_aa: CASSQGTSGTYNEQFF
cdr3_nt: TGTGCCAGCAGCCAGGGGACTAGCGGGACTTACAATGAGCAGTTCTTC

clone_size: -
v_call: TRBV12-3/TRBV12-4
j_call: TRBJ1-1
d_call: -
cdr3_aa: CASRATYGVTEAFF
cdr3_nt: TGTGCCAGCAGGGCGACCTACGGGGTTACTGAAGCTTTCTTT

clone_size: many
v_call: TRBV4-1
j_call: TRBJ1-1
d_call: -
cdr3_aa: CASSQNRVNTEAFF
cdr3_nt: TGCGCCAGCAGCCAAAACAGGGTGAACACTGAAGCTTTCTTT

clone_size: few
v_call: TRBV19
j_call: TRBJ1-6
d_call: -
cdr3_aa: CATTEGRGNSPLHF
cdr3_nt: TGTGCCACAACCGAGGGTCGCGGAAATTCACCCCTCCACTTT

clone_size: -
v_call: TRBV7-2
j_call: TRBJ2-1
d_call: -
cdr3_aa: CASSLVSSVNEQFF
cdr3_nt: TGTGCCAGCAGCTTAGTGTCTAGCGTCAATGAGCAGTTCTTC

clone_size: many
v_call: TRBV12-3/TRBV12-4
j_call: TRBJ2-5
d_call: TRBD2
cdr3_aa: CASSPPGLPETQYF
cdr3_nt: TGTGCCAGCAGTCCCCCGGGACTACCAGAGACCCAGTACTTC

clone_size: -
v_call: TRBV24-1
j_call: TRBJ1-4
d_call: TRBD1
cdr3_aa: CATSDGRTGGNEKLFF
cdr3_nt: TGTGCCACCAGTGATGGCAGGACAGGAGGAAATGAAAAACTGTTTTTT

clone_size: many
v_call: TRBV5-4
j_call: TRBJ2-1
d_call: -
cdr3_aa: CASREDFSSYNEQFF
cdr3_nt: TGTGCCAGCAGGGAGGACTTCAGCTCCTACAATGAGCAGTTCTTC

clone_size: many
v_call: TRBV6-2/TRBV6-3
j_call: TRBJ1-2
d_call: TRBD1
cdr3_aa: CASSPTVEGQLSNYGYTF
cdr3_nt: TGTGCCAGCAGCCCTACCGTAGAGGGACAGCTGAGTAACTATGGCTACACCTTC

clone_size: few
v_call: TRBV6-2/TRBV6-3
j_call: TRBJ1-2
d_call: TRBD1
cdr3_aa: CASSYDREYGYTF
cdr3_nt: TGTGCCAGCAGTTACGACAGGGAGTATGGCTACACCTTC

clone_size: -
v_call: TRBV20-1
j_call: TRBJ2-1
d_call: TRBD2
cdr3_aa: CSARGTSGGGYEQFF
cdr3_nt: TGCAGTGCTAGAGGGACTAGCGGGGGGGGTTATGAGCAGTTCTTC

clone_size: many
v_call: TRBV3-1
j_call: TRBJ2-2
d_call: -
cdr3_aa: CASSQDPGLTGELFF
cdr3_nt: TGTGCCAGCAGCCAAGACCCCGGACTGACCGGGGAGCTGTTTTTT

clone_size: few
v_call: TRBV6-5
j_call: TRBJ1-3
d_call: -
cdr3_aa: CASSLGQGFSFSGNTIYF
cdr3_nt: TGTGCCAGCAGTTTGGGGCAGGGTTTTTCATTCTCTGGAAACACCATATATTTT

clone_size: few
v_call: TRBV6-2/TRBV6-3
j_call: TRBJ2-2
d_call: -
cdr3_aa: CASSLAGGWIGNTGELFF
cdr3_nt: TGTGCCAGCAGTTTAGCAGGCGGATGGATAGGGAACACCGGGGAGCTGTTTTTT

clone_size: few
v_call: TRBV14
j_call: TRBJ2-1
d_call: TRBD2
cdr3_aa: CASSQVAGSQYNEQFF
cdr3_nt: TGTGCCAGCAGCCAAGTAGCGGGGAGCCAGTACAATGAGCAGTTCTTC

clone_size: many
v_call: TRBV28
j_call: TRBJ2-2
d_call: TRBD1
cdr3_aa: CASRRQGVNTGELFF
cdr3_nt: TGTGCCAGCAGAAGACAGGGGGTGAACACCGGGGAGCTGTTTTTT

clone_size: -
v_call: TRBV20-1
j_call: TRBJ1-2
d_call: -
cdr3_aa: CSASQGNYGYTF
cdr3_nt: TGCAGTGCTAGTCAGGGCAACTATGGCTACACCTTC